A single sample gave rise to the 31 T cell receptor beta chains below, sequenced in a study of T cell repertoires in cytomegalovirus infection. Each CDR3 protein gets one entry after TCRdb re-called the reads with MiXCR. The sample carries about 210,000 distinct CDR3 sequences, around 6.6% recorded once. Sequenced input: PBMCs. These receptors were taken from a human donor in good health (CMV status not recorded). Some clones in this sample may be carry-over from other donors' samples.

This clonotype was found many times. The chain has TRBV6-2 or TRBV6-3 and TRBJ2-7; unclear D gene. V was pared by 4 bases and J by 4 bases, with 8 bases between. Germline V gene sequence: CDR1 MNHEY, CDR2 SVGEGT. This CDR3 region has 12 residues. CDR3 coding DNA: TGTGCCAGCAGTTCCTTCCGATACGAGCAGTACTTC. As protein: CASSSFRYEQYF.

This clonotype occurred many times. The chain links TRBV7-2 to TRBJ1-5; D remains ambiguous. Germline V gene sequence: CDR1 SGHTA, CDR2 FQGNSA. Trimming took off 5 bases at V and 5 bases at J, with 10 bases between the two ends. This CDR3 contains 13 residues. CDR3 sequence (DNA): TGTGCCAGCAGCGTAACAGATTATCAGCCCCAGCATTTT. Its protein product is CASSVTDYQPQHF.

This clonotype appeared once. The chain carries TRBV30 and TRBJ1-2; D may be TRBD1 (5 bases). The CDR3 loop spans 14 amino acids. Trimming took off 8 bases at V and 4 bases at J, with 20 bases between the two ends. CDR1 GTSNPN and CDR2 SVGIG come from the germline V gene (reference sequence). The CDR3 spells CATRNVGGGYGYTF. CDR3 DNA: TGTGCCACCCGGAATGTTGGGGGTGGCTATGGCTACACCTTC.

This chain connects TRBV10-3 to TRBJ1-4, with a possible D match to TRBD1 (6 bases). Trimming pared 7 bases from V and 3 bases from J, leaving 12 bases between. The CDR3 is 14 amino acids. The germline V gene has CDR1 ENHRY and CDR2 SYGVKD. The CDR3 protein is CAITSGVPNEKLFF. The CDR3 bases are TGTGCCATCACTTCAGGGGTTCCTAATGAAAAACTGTTTTTT.

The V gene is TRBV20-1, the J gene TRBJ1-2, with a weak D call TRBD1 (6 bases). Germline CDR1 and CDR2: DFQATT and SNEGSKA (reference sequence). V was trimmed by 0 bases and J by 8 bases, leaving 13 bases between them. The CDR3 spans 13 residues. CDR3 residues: CSARDRGLWGYTF. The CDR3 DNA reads TGCAGTGCTAGAGATCGGGGGCTCTGGGGCTACACCTTC.

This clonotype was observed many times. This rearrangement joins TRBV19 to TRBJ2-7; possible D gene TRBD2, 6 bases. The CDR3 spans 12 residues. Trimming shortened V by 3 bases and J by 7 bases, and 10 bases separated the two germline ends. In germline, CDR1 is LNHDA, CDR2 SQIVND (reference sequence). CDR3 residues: CASSMGTPEQYF. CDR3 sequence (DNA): TGTGCCAGTAGTATGGGGACTCCGGAGCAGTACTTC.

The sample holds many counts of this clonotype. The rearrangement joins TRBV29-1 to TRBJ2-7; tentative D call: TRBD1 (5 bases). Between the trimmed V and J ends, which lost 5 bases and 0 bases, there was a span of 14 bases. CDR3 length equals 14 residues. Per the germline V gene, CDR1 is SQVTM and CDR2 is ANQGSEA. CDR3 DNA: TGCAGCGTTCGTCGGGCAGGGTTCTCCTACGAGCAGTACTTC. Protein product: CSVRRAGFSYEQYF.

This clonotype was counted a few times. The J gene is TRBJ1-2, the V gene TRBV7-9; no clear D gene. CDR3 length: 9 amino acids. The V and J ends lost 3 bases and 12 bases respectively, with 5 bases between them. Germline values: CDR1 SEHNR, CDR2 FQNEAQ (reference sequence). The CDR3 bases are TGTGCCAGCAGCTTGGGGAACACCTTC. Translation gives CASSLGNTF.

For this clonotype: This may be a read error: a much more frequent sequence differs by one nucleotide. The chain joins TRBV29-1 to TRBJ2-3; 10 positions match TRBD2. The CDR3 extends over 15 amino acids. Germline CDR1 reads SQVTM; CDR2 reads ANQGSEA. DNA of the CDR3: TGCAGCGTTGTTCGAAGCGGGGGGGCATCAGAGACGCAGTATTTT. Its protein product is CSVVRSGGASETQYF.

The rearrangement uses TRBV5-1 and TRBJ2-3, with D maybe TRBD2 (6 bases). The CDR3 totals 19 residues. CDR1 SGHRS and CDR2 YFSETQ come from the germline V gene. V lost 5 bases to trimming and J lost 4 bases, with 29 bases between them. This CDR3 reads CASRIDPGTPRSVPDTQYF. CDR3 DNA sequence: TGCGCCAGCAGGATTGACCCCGGGACTCCCCGATCGGTCCCAGATACGCAGTATTTT.

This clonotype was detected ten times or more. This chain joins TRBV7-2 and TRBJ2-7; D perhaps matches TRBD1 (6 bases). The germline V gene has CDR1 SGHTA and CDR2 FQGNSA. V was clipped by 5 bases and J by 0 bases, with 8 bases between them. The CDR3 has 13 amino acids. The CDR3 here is CASSIQGSYEQYF. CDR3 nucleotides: TGTGCCAGCAGCATACAGGGCTCCTACGAGCAGTACTTC.

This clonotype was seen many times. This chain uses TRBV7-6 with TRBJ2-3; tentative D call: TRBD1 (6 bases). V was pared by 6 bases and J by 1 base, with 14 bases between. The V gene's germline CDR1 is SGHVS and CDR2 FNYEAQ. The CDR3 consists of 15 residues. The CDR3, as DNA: TGTGCCAGCAGACTGGGACACGATGGCACAGATACGCAGTATTTT. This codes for CASRLGHDGTDTQYF.

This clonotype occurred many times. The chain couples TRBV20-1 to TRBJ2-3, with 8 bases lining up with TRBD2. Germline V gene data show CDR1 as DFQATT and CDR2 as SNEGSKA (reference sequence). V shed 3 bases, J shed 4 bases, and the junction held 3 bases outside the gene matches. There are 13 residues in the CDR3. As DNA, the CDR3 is TGCAGTGCTAGCGGGGGGGCGCCAGATACGCAGTATTTT. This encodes CSASGGAPDTQYF.

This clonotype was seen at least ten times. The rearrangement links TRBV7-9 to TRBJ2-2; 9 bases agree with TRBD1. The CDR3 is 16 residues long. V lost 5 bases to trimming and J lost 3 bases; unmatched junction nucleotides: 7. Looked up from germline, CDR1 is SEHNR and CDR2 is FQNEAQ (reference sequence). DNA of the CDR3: TGTGCCAGCAGCGACAACAGGGGGCGTTACACCGGGGAGCTGTTTTTT. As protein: CASSDNRGRYTGELFF.

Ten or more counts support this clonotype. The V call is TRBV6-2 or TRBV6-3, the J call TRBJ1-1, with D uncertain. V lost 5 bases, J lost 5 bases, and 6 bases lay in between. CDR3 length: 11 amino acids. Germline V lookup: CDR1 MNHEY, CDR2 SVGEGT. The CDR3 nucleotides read TGTGCCAGCAGTATGATGACTGAAGCTTTCTTT. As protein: CASSMMTEAFF.

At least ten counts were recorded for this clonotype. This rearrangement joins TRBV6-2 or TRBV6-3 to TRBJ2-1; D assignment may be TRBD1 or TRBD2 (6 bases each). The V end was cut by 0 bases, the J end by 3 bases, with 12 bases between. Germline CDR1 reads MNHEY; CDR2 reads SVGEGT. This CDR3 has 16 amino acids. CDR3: CASSYSPGAVYNEQFF. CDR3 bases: TGTGCCAGCAGTTACTCGCCGGGGGCGGTCTACAATGAGCAGTTCTTC.

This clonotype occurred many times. CDR3 nucleotides: TGTGCCAGCAGTTACGGAGGGGGTTTTAATCAGCCCCAGCATTTT. It codes for CASSYGGGFNQPQHF. V and J are TRBV6-2 or TRBV6-3 and TRBJ1-5; possibly TRBD1 for D (6 bases). The germline V and J ends were trimmed by 2 bases and 4 bases, with 12 bases remaining between them. CDR3 size: 15 residues. Per the germline V gene, CDR1 is MNHEY and CDR2 is SVGEGT.

The CDR3 nucleotides read TGTGCCAGCAGTACAGGGACCGAAAAACTGTTTTTT. Residues: CASSTGTEKLFF. V is TRBV12-3 or TRBV12-4 and J is TRBJ1-4; D is possibly TRBD1 (6 bases). Trimming left V 5 bases short and J 8 bases short, with 9 bases between. This CDR3 has 12 residues.

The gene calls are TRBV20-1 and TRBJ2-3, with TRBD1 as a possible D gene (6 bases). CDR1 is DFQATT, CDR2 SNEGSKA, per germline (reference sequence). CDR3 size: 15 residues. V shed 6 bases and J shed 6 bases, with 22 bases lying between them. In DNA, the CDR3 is TGCAGTGCCCCTTGGGGACGTTCAAGGGGGGATACGCAGTATTTT. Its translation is CSAPWGRSRGDTQYF.

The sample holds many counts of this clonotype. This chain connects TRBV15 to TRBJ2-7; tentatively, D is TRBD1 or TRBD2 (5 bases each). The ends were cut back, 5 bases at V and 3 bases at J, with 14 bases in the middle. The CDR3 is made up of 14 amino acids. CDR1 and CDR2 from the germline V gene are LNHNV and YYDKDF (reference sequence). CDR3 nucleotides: TGTGCCACCAGCTACCCGGGACGGCGCTACGAGCAGTACTTC. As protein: CATSYPGRRYEQYF.

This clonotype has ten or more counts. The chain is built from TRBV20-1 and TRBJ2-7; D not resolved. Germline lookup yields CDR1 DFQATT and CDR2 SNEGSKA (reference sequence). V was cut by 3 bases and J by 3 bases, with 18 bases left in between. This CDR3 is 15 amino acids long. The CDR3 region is CSASLLREAYYEQYF. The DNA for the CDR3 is TGCAGTGCTAGTCTGCTGCGCGAGGCGTACTACGAGCAGTACTTC.

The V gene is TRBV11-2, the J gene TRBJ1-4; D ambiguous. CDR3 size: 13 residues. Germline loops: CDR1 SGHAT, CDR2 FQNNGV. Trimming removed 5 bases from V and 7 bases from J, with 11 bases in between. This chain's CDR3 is CASSLGFREKLFF. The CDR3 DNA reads TGTGCCAGCAGCCTAGGGTTTCGTGAAAAACTGTTTTTT.

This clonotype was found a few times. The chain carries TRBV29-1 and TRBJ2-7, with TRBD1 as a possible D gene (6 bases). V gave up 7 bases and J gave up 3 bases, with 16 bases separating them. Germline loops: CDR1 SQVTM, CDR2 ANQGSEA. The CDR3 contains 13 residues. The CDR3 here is CSATPGHDYEQYF. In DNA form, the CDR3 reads TGCAGCGCGACACCGGGACACGACTACGAGCAGTACTTC.

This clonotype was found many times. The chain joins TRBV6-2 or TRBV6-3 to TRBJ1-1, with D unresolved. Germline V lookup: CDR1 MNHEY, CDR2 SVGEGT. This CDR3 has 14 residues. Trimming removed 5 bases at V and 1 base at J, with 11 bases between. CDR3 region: CASSQLVKNTEAFF. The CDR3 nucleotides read TGTGCCAGCAGTCAACTCGTGAAGAACACTGAAGCTTTCTTT.

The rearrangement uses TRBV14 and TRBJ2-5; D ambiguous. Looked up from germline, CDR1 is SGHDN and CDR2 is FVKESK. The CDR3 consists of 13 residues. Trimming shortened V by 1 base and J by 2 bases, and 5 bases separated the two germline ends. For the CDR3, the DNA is TGTGCCAGCAGCCAAGCACAGCAAGAGACCCAGTACTTC. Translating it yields CASSQAQQETQYF. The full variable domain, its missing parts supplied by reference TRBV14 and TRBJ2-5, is EAGVTQFPSHSVIEKGQTVTLRCDPISGHDNLYWYRRVMGKEIKFLLHFVKESKQDESGMPNNRFLAERTGGTYSTLKVQPAELEDSGVYFCASSQAQQETQYFGPGTRLLVL.

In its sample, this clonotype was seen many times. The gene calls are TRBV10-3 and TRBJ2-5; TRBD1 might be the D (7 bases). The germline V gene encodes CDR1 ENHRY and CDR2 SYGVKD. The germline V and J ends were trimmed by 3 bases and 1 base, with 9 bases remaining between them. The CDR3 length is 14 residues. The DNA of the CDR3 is TGTGCCATCAGTGACAGGGGGGTCCAAGAGACCCAGTACTTC. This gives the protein CAISDRGVQETQYF.

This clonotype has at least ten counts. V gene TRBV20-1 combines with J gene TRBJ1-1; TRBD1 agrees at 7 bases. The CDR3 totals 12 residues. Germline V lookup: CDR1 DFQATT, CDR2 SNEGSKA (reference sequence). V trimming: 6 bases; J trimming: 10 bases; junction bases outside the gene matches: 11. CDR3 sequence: CSARQGIRGAFF. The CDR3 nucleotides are TGCAGTGCCCGACAGGGTATTAGGGGAGCTTTCTTT.

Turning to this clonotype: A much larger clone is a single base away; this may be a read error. CDR3 nucleotides: TGTGCCAGCACCCCATGGGGGGGGCCCACCGGGGAGCTGTCTTTT. It is translated as CASTPWGGPTGELSF. The chain recombines TRBV11-2 with TRBJ2-2, with D perhaps TRBD2 (7 bases). The CDR3 sequence is 15 residues long. Germline loops: CDR1 SGHAT, CDR2 FQNNGV.

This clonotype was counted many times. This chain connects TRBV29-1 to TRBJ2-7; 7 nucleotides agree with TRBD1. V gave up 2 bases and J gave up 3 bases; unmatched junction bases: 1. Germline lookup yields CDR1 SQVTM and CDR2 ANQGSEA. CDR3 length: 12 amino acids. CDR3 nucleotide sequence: TGCAGCGTTGAATCAGGGGGCTACGAGCAGTACTTC. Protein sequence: CSVESGGYEQYF.

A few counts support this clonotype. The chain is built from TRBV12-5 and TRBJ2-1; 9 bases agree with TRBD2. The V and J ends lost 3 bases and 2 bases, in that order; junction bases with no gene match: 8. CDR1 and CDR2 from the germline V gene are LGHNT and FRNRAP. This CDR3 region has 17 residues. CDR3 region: CASGFLLTSGPYNEQFF. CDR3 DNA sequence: TGTGCTAGTGGTTTCCTTCTGACTAGCGGCCCCTACAATGAGCAGTTCTTC.

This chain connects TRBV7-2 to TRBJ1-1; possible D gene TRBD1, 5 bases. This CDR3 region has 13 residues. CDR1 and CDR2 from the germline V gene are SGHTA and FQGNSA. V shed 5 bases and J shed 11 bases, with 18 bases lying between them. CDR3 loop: CASSLRGGMEAFF. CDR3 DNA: TGTGCCAGCAGCCTCCGGGGGGGGATGGAGGCTTTCTTT.